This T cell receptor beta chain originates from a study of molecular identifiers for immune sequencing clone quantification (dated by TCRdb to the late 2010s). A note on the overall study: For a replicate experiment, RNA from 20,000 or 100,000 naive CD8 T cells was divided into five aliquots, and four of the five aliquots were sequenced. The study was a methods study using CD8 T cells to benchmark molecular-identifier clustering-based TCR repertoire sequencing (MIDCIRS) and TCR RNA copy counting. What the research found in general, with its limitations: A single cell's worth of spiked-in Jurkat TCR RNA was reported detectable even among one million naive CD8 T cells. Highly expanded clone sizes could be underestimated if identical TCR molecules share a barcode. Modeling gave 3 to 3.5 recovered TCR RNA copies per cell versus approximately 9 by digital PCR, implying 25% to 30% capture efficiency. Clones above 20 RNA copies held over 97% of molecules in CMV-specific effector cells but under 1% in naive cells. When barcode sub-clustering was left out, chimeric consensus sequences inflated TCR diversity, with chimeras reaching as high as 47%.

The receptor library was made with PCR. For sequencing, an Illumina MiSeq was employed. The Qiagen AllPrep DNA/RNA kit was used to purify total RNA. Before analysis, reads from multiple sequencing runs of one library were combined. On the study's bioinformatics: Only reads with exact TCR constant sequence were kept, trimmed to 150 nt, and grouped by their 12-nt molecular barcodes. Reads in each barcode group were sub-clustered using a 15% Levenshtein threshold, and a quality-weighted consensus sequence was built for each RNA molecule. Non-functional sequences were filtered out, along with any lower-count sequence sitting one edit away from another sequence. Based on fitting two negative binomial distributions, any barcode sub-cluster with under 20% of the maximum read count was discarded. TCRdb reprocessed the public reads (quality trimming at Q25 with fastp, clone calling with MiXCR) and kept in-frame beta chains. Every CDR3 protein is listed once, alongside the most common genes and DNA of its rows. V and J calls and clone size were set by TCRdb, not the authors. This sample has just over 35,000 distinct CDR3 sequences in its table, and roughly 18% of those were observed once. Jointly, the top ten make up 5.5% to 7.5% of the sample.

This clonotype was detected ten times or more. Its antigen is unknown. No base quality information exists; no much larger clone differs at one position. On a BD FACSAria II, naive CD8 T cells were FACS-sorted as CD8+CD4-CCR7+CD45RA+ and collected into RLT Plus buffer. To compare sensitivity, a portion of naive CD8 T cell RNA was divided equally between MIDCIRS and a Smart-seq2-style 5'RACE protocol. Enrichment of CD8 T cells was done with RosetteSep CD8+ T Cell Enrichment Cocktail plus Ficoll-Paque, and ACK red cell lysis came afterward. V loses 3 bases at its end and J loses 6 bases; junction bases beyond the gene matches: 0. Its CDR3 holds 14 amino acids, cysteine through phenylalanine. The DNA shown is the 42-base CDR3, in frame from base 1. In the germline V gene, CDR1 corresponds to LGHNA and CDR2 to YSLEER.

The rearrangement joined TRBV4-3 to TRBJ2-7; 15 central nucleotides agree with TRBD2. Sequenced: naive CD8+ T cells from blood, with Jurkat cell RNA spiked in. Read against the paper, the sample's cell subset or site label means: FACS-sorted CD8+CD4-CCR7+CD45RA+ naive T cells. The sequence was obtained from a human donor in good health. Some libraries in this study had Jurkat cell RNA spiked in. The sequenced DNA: TGCGCCAGCAGCCAGGGACTAGCGGGAGGCGAGCAGTACTTC. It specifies CASSQGLAGGEQYF.